Following are 12 T cell receptor beta chains from one sample sequenced in a study of T cells in Graves' hyperthyroidism and ophthalmopathy. RNA transcripts provided the source from which TCR beta CDR3 regions were amplified. An initial round of RT-PCR targeting the TCR CDR3 relied on the HTBI primer set. TCRdb reprocessed the multiplex PCR reads with MiXCR, giving one entry per CDR3 protein. The sample has fewer than 450,000 distinct CDR3 sequences; around 15% are singletons. What was sequenced was blood. The receptors come from an older woman with Graves' ophthalmopathy.

This clonotype was found a few times. This chain links TRBV20-1 with TRBJ2-7; perhaps D is TRBD1 or TRBD2 (5 bases each). Germline V gene sequence: CDR1 DFQATT, CDR2 SNEGSKA (reference sequence). V was trimmed by 0 bases and J by 4 bases, leaving 31 bases between them. The CDR3 loop spans 20 amino acids. The CDR3: CSARDVAGVRGARVRYEQYF. The CDR3 DNA follows: TGCAGTGCTAGAGATGTCGCGGGCGTGAGAGGGGCGCGGGTTCGTTACGAGCAGTACTTC.

This clonotype was recorded many times. The chain carries TRBV7-2 and TRBJ2-5; no clear D gene. This CDR3 spans 14 amino acids. Trimming left V 5 bases short and J 3 bases short, with 13 bases between. Germline lookup yields CDR1 SGHTA and CDR2 FQGNSA. The CDR3: CASSPLTPKETQYF. CDR3 coding DNA: TGTGCCAGCAGCCCCCTCACCCCTAAAGAGACCCAGTACTTC.

Many counts were recorded for this clonotype. The gene calls are TRBV29-1 and TRBJ2-1; 7 bases match TRBD2. The CDR3 has 13 amino acids. The V and J ends lost 4 bases and 7 bases, in that order; junction bases with no gene match: 7. Germline V lookup: CDR1 SQVTM, CDR2 ANQGSEA. CDR3 residues: CSVGGGGPNEQFF. The DNA for the CDR3 is TGCAGCGTTGGGGGGGGAGGGCCGAATGAGCAGTTCTTC.

This chain joins TRBV12-3 or TRBV12-4 and TRBJ2-1, with TRBD1 matching 10 bases. V shed 1 base, J shed 9 bases, and the junction held 6 bases outside the gene matches. The CDR3 consists of 15 residues. CDR3 DNA sequence: TGTGCCAGCAGTTTAGAAGGGACAGGGGTCGCTGAGCAGTTCTTC. Its translation: CASSLEGTGVAEQFF.

This clonotype has ten or more counts. The chain is built from TRBV12-3 or TRBV12-4 and TRBJ2-7; TRBD2 might be the D (6 bases). The germline V and J ends were trimmed by 8 bases and 7 bases, with 18 bases remaining between them. The CDR3 is made up of 13 amino acids. CDR3 nucleotides: TGTGCCAGCCGACGGGGCCCCGCGGGAGAGCAGTACTTC. Translation gives CASRRGPAGEQYF.

This clonotype was detected only once. V usage is TRBV19 and J usage is TRBJ2-2, with 9 nucleotides matching TRBD2. Germline CDR1 reads LNHDA; CDR2 reads SQIVND (reference sequence). There are 16 residues in the CDR3. V lost 1 base to trimming and J lost 1 base; unmatched junction nucleotides: 1. CDR3 sequence: CASSIGLAVNTGELFF. The DNA for the CDR3 is TGTGCCAGTAGTATAGGACTAGCGGTGAACACCGGGGAGCTGTTTTTT.

The table lists this clonotype with a few counts. The chain links TRBV18 to TRBJ1-5; no reliable D call. Germline loops: CDR1 KGHSH, CDR2 LQKENI. V was cut by 2 bases and J by 3 bases, with 11 bases left in between. The CDR3 totals 15 residues. The CDR3: CASSPEEVVNQPQHF. As DNA, the CDR3 is TGTGCCAGCTCACCAGAGGAGGTGGTCAATCAGCCCCAGCATTTT.

The V gene is TRBV12-3 or TRBV12-4, the J gene TRBJ1-5, with 9 bases fitting TRBD1. The CDR3 covers 16 residues. V shed 0 bases and J 3 bases; nucleotides not matched to a gene: 3. CDR3 sequence (DNA): TGTGCCAGCAGTTTAGCGGGGACAGGGCTCAATCAGCCCCAGCATTTT. It is translated as CASSLAGTGLNQPQHF.

On this clonotype itself: A clone one base away is much larger, so this may be a read error. The V call is TRBV29-1, the J call TRBJ2-7; possibly TRBD2 for D (5 bases). Germline-derived CDR1 and CDR2 are SQVTM and ANQGSEA. Trimming took 7 bases from V and 2 from J, leaving 15 bases between them. The CDR3 extends over 13 amino acids. CDR3 amino acids: CSALDGGPYEQYF. The CDR3 coding sequence is TGCAGCGCCCTGGATGGCGGGCCCTACGAGCAGTACTTC.

This clonotype was detected many times. The chain is built from TRBV5-6 and TRBJ2-1; the D is unclear. V was clipped by 4 bases and J by 3 bases, with 11 bases between them. There are 14 residues in the CDR3. Germline V lookup: CDR1 SGHDT, CDR2 YYEEEE. The CDR3 bases are TGTGCCAGCAGCCTCGACACTATCTACAATGAGCAGTTCTTC. This translates into CASSLDTIYNEQFF.

The chain employs TRBV20-1 and TRBJ2-1; maybe TRBD2 (6 bases). The CDR3 length is 13 residues. V was shortened by 5 bases and J by 9 bases, with 17 bases between the two germline ends. From germline, CDR1 is DFQATT and CDR2 SNEGSKA (reference sequence). The CDR3 DNA reads TGCAGTGCTCAGATCGGGAGCGTAGGTGAGCAGTTCTTC. Translating gives CSAQIGSVGEQFF.

This clonotype was observed at least ten times. The rearrangement links TRBV5-1 to TRBJ1-1; weak D call: TRBD1 (5 bases). The germline V gene has CDR1 SGHRS and CDR2 YFSETQ. The CDR3 totals 15 residues. The V end was cut by 5 bases, the J end by 6 bases, with 20 bases between. The CDR3 DNA follows: TGCGCCAGCAGGCCATCCCGGGGCGAGAGGGCTGAAGCTTTCTTT. This encodes CASRPSRGERAEAFF.